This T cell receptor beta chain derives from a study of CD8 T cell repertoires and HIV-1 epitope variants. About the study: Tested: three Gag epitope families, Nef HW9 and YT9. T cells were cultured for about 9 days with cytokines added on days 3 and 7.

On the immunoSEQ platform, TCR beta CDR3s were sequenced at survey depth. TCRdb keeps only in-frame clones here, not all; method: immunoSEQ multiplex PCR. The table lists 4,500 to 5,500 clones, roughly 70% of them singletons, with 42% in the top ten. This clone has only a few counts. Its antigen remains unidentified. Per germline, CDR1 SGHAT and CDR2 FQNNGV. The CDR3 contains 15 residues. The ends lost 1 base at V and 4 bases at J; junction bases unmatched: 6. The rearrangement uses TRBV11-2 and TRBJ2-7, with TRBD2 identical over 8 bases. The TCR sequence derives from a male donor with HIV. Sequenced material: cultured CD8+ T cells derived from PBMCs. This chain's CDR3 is CASSLVPAGAYEQYF. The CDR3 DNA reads TGTGCCAGCAGCTTAGTCCCAGCGGGAGCTTACGAGCAGTACTTC.